This TCR beta chain derives from a study of shared clonotypes between healthy human individuals. About the research overall: A couple of women and three men aged 18 to 49 served as donors.

This clone has only one observation. The assay ran at deep level. The method was immunoSEQ multiplex PCR; TCRdb's version includes in-frame clones alone and lacks a portion of them. The table lists about 510,000 clones, 79% of them singletons. This CDR3 is 15 amino acids long. Losses at the gene ends were 3 bases for V and 1 base for J; bases not matched to a gene: 3. The V gene's germline CDR1 is LNHDA and CDR2 SQIVND (reference sequence). This TCR was sampled from a middle-aged woman in good health. Some clones in this sample may be carry-over from other donors' samples. The sequenced sample consisted of PBMCs. The genes are TRBV19 and TRBJ2-1; TRBD2 aligns across 7 bases. The CDR3 DNA sequence: TGTGCCAGTAGTATGCTAGCGGCATCCTACAATGAGCAGTTCTTC. Its protein product is CASSMLAASYNEQFF.